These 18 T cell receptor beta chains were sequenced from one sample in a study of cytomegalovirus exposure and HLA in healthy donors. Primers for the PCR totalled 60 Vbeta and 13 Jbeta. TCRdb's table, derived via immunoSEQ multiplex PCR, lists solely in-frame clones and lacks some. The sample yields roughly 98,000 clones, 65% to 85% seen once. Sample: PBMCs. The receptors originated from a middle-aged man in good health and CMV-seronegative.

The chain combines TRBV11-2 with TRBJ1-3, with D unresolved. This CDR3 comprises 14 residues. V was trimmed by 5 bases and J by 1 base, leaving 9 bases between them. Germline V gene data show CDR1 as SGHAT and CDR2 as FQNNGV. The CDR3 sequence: CASSRPGSGNTIYF. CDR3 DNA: TGTGCCAGCAGCCGGCCGGGGTCTGGAAACACCATATATTTT. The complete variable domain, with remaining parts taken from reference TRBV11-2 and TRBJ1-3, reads EAGVAQSPRYKIIEKRQSVAFWCNPISGHATLYWYQQILGQGPKLLIQFQNNGVVDDSQLPKDRFSAERLKGVDSTLKIQPAKLEDSAVYLCASSRPGSGNTIYFGEGSWLTVV.

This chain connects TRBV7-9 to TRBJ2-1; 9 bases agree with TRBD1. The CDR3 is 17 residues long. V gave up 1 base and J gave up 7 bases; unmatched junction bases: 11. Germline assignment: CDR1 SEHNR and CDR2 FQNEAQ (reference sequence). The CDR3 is CASSLDAPGTGRNEQFF. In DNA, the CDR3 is TGTGCCAGCAGCTTAGACGCTCCAGGGACAGGGAGGAATGAGCAGTTCTTC.

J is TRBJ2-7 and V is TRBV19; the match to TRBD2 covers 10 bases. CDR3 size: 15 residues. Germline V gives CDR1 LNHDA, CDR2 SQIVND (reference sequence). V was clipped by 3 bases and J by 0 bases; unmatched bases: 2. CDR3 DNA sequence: TGTGCCAGTAGTATTCTAGCGGGGGTCTCCTACGAGCAGTACTTC. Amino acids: CASSILAGVSYEQYF. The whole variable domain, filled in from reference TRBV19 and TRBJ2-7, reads DGGITQSPKYLFRKEGQNVTLSCEQNLNHDAMYWYRQDPGQGLRLIYYSQIVNDFQKGDIAEGYSVSREKKESFPLTVTSAQKNPTAFYLCASSILAGVSYEQYFGPGTRLTVT.

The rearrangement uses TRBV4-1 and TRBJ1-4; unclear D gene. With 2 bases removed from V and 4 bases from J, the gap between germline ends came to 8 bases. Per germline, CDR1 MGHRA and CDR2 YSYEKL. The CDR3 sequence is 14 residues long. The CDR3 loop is CASSQPGINEKLFF. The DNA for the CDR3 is TGCGCCAGCAGCCAACCCGGGATTAATGAAAAACTGTTTTTT.

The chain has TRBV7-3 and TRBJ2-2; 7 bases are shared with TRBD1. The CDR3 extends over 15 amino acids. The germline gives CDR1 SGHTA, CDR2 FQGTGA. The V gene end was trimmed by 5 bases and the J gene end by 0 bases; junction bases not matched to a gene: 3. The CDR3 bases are TGTGCCAGCAGCCCGGACAGGTCGAACACCGGGGAGCTGTTTTTT. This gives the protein CASSPDRSNTGELFF.

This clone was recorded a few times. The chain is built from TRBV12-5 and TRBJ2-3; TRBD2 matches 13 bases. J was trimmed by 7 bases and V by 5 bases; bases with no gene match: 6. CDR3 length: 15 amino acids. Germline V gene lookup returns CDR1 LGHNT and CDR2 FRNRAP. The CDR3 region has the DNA TGTGCTAGTGGTCTCGGGACTAGCGGGACACATACGCAGTATTTT. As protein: CASGLGTSGTHTQYF.

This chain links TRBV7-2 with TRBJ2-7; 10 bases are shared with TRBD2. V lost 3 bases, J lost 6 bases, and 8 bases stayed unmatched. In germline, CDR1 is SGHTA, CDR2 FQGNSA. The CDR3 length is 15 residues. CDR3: CASSFVTASGGEQYF. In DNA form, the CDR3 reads TGTGCCAGCAGCTTCGTTACGGCTAGCGGGGGCGAGCAGTACTTC.

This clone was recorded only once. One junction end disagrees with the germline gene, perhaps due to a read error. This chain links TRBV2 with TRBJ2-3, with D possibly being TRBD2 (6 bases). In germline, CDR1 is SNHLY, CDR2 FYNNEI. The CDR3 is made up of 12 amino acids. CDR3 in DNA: TGTGCCAGCAGCGAAGGTTCGGGAGCGCAGTATTTT. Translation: CASSEGSGAQYF. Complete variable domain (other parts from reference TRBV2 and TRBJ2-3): EPEVTQTPSHQVTQMGQEVILRCVPISNHLYFYWYRQILGQKVEFLVSFYNNEISEKSEIFDDQFSVERPDGSNFTLKIRSTKLEDSAMYFCASSEGSGAQYFGPGTRLTVL.

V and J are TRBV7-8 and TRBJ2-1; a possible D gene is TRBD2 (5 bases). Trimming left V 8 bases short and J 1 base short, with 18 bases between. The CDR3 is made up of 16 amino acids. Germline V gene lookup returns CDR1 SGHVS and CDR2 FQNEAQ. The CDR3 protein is CASLASSVISYNEQFF. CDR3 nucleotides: TGTGCCAGCTTGGCTAGCTCGGTAATATCCTACAATGAGCAGTTCTTC.

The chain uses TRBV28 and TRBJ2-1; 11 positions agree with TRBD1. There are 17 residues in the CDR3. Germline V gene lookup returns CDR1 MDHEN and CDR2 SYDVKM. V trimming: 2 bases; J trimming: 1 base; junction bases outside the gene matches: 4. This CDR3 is CASSLGGQGGSYNEQFF. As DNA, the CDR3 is TGTGCCAGCAGTTTAGGGGGACAGGGGGGTTCCTACAATGAGCAGTTCTTC.

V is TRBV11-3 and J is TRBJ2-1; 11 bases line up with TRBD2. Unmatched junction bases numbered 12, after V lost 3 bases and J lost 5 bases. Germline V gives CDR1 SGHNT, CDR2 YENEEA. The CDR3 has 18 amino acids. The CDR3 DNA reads TGTGCCAGCAGCTTGGGTCTAGCGGGAGGAAGAGGGGACAATGAGCAGTTCTTC. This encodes CASSLGLAGGRGDNEQFF.

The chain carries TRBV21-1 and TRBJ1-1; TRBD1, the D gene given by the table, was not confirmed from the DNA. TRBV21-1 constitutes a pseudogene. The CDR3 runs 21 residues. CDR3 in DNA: TGTGCCAGCAGCACAATAAATGAGACCGGGACAGGGGGCCAGGTGAACACTGAAGCTTTCTTT. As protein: CASSTINETGTGGQVNTEAFF.

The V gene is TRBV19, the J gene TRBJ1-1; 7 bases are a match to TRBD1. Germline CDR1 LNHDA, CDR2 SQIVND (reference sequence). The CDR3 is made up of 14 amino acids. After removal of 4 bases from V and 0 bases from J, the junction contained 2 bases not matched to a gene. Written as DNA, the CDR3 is TGTGCCAGTAGTAAAGGGGGCTTGAACACTGAAGCTTTCTTT. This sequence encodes CASSKGGLNTEAFF.

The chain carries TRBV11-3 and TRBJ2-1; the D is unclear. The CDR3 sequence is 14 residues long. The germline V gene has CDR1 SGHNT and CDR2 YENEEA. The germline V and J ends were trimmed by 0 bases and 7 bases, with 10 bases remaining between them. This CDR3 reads CASSLDGSQNEQFF. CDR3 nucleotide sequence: TGTGCCAGCAGCTTAGATGGTAGCCAAAATGAGCAGTTCTTC.

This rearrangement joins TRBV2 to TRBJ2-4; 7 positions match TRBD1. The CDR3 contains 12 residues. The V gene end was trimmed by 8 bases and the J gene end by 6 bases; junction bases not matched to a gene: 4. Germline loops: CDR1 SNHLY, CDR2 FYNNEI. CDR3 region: CASRDSLNIQYF. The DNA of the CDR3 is TGTGCCAGCCGGGACAGCCTAAACATTCAGTACTTC. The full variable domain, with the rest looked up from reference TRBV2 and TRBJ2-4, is EPEVTQTPSHQVTQMGQEVILRCVPISNHLYFYWYRQILGQKVEFLVSFYNNEISEKSEIFDDQFSVERPDGSNFTLKIRSTKLEDSAMYFCASRDSLNIQYFGAGTRLSVL.

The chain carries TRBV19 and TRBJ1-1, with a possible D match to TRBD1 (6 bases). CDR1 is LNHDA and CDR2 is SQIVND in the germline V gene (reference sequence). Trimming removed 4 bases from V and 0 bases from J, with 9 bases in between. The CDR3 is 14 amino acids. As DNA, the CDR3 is TGTGCCAGTAGTAGGACAGCTGTGAACACTGAAGCTTTCTTT. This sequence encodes CASSRTAVNTEAFF.

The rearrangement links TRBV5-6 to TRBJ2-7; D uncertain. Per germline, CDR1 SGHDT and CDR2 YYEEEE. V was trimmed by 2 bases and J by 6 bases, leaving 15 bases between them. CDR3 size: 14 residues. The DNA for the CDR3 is TGTGCCAGCAGCTTATCCTTTGCTGGGCGCGAGCAGTACTTC. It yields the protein CASSLSFAGREQYF.

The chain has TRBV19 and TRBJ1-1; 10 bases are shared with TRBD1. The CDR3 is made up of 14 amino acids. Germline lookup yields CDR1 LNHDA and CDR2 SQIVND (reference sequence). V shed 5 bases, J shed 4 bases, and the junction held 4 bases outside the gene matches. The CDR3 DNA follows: TGTGCCAGTAGTGCCGGGACAGGGGCCACTGAAGCTTTCTTT. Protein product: CASSAGTGATEAFF.